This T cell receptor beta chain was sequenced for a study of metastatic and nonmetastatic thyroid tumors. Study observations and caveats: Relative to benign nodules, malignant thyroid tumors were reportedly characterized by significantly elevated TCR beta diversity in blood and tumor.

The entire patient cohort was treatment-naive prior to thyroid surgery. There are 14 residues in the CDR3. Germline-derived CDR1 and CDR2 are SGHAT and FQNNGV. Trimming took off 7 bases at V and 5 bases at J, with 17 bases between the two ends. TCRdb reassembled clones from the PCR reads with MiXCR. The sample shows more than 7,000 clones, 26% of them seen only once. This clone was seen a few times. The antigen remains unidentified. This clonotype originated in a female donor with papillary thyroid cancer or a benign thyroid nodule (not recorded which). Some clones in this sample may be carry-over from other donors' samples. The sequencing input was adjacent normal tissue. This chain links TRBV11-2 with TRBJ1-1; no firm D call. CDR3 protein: CASTPMSSRTEAFF. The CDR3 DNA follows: TGTGCCAGCACCCCCATGTCCTCGAGGACTGAAGCTTTCTTT.